Below are 4 T cell receptor beta chains sequenced from a single sample in a study of shared clonotypes between healthy human individuals (dated by TCRdb to 2020 to 2021). Library preparation used the immunoSEQ multiplex PCR assay. Imported from immuneACCESS, the table was reduced by TCRdb to in-frame sequences with V and J called. These copies leave out some clones; in studies compared against another copy, an unresolved V gene accounts for under half, and the cause of the remainder is not known. This sample comprises some 700,000 clones, about 90% of them detected only once. The top ten hold 34% of the sample. The sequenced material came from memory CD8+ T cells from PBMCs. The cell subset or site label for this specimen denotes: CD45RO+ cells pooled with CCR7-negative TemRA cells. These receptors all come from a man aged 18-30 years in good health. Some clones in this sample may be carry-over from other donors' samples.

This chain connects TRBV5-4 to TRBJ2-1, with D possibly being TRBD1 (6 bases). Trimming stripped 4 bases from V and 4 bases from J, with 9 bases between. The CDR3 has 13 residues. CDR1 is SGHNT and CDR2 is YYREEE in the germline V gene (reference sequence). DNA of the CDR3: TGTGCCAGCAGCAACAGGGAATACAATGAGCAGTTCTTC. Translation gives CASSNREYNEQFF.

The genes are TRBV7-2 and TRBJ2-7; possible D gene TRBD1, 6 bases. The germline gives CDR1 SGHTA, CDR2 FQGNSA. Trimming shortened V by 5 bases and J by 2 bases, and 13 bases separated the two germline ends. The CDR3 sequence is 14 residues long. CDR3 amino acids: CASSRPAGAYEQYF. The CDR3 DNA reads as TGTGCCAGCAGCCGCCCGGCAGGGGCCTACGAGCAGTACTTC.

CDR3 region: CASSNPSGAEGYGYTF. CDR3 nucleotides: TGCGCCAGCTCGAACCCATCAGGGGCCGAAGGCTATGGCTACACCTTC. The V gene is TRBV5-1, the J gene TRBJ1-2; tentative D call: TRBD1 (6 bases). Trimming cost V 7 bases and J 4 bases, with 23 bases left between them. Germline CDR1 reads SGHRS; CDR2 reads YFSETQ. This CDR3 is built from 16 residues.

The chain joins TRBV10-3 to TRBJ2-7, with 10 bases that match TRBD1. The CDR3 contains 14 residues. V gave up 4 bases and J gave up 4 bases; unmatched junction bases: 4. CDR1 and CDR2 (germline): ENHRY, SYGVKD. CDR3 nucleotide sequence: TGTGCCATCAGTGGGAGGGGACAGGGGTACGAGCAGTACTTC. Encoded protein: CAISGRGQGYEQYF.